One T cell receptor beta chain is described in this entry. Its matching antigen is unknown. Researchers ran the PCR with 60 Vbeta and 13 Jbeta primers. Source study methods: A later analysis counted about 80 million unique TCR beta chains, about 10 million shared. Data came from immunoSEQ multiplex PCR; TCRdb stores just in-frame clones and leaves some out. That table is the source of V, J and clone size, and D and trimming were worked out from the DNA. This sample yields 110,000 to 150,000 clones, of which approximately 82% are seen a single time; 9% to 10% belongs to the top ten. These data are taken from a study of cytomegalovirus exposure and HLA in healthy donors. The study, taken as a whole, reports: When analyzed later, a missense DCLRE1C variant was found to be linked to TCR beta V- and J-gene trimming. Rare TCR sequences dominated, though some public TCRs recurred in many donors. With high specificity and sensitivity, the classifier reportedly diagnosed cytomegalovirus status.

V lost 8 bases to trimming and J lost 3 bases, with 8 bases between them. Germline lookup yields CDR1 MDHEN and CDR2 SYDVKM. There are 11 residues in the CDR3. The TCR originated in a woman aged 60-75 years in good health and CMV-seropositive. The chain recombines TRBV28 with TRBJ2-7; D is undetermined. Sequencing was done on a sample of PBMCs. The CDR3 nucleotides read TGTGCCAGCGAATACGGCTACGAGCAGTACTTC. Translated, it gives CASEYGYEQYF.